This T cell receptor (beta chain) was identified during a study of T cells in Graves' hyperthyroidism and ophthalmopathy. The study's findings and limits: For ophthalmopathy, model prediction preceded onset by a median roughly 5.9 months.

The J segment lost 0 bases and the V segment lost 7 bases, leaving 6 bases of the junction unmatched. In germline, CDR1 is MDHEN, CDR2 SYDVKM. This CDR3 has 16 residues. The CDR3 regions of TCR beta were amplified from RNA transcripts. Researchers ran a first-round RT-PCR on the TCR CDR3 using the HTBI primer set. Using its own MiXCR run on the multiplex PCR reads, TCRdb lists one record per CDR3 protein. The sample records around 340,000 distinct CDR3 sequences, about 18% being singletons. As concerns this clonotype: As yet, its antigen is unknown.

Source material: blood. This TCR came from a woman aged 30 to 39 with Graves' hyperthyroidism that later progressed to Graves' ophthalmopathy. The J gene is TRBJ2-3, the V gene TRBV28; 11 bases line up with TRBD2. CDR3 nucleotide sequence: TGTGCCAGCAACCCTAGCGGGGGGACTAGCACAGATACGCAGTATTTT. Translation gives CASNPSGGTSTDTQYF.